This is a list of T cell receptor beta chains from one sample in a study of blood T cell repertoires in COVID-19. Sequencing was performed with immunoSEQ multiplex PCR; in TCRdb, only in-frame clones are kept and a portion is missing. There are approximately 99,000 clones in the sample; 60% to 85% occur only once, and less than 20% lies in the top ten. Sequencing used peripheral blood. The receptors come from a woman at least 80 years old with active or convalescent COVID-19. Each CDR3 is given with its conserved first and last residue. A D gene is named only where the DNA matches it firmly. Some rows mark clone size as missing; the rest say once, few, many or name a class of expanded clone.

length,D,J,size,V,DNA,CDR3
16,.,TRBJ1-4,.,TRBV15,TGTGCCACCAGCAGAGTTTTAGGGAGAACTAATGAAAAACTGTTTTTT,CATSRVLGRTNEKLFF
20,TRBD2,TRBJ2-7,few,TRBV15,TGTGCCACCAGCAGAGATCTACCCTCCCTTAGCGGGAGACACGCCTACGAGCAGTACTTC,CATSRDLPSLSGRHAYEQYF
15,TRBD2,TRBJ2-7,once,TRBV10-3,TGTGCCATCAGTGCCCCGACTAGCGTCTCCTACGAGCAGTACTTC,CAISAPTSVSYEQYF
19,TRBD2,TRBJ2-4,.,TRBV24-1,TGTGCCACCAGTGAAGCTATCGGTAGGGAGGGAAGAATACAAAACATTCAGTACTTC,CATSEAIGREGRIQNIQYF
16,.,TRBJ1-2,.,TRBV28,TGTGCCAGCAGTTTGGCAGCGGCCGAGGGAATCTATGGCTACACCTTC,CASSLAAAEGIYGYTF
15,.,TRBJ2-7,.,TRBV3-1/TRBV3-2,TGTGCCAGCAGCCAAGGAAGAACAGGGTCCTACGAGCAGTACTTC,CASSQGRTGSYEQYF
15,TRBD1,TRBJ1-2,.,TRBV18,TGTGCCAGCTCACCACTTCCGGGACAGGGCCCCCCGAGGACCTTC,CASSPLPGQGPPRTF
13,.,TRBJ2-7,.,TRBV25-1,TGTGCCAGCAGTACGCCGGACAGTTACGAGCAGTACTTC,CASSTPDSYEQYF
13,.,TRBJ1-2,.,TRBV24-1,TGTGCCACCAGTGAGGACACAGGTCAGGGCTACACCTTC,CATSEDTGQGYTF
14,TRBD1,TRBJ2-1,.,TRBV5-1,TGCGCCAGCAGCAACCGGGACAGCCTAAATGAGCAGTTCTTC,CASSNRDSLNEQFF
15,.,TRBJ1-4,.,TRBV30,TGTGCCTGGAGTCTGCCAGGGGCAACTAATGAAAAACTGTTTTTT,CAWSLPGATNEKLFF
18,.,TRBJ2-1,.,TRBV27,TGTGCCAGCAGTCCCGGGACCCTAAGTTCCAGGGGATACAATGAGCAGTTCTTC,CASSPGTLSSRGYNEQFF
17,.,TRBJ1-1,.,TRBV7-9,TGTGCCAGCAGCCCCAATACGGGATCGACAGGGAACACTGAAGCTTTCTTT,CASSPNTGSTGNTEAFF
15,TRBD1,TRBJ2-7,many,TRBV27,TGTGCCAGCAGTCCCGGACAGGGTGTTTACTCCGAGCAGTACTTC,CASSPGQGVYSEQYF
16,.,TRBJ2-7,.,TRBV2,TGTGCCAGCATGGGAGGAGGGGCGCAGACATTCTACGAGCAGTACTTC,CASMGGGAQTFYEQYF
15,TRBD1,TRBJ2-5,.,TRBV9,TGTGCCAGCAGCGGACAGGGGATCGGGTCGGAGACCCAGTACTTC,CASSGQGIGSETQYF